This is a list of T cell receptor beta chains from one sample in a study of CD8+ T cells in alopecia areata. Assay used: immunoSEQ multiplex PCR; TCRdb lists only in-frame clones, some missing. The table lists about 210,000 clones, around three fifths of them singletons. The sample in question was CD4+ T cells sorted from blood, obtained at week 4, from a patient treated with tofacitinib. Every receptor here comes from a human donor with alopecia areata. Each CDR3 is given with its conserved first and last residue. D genes are given only for firm matches. Not all rows give a size; the values are once, few, many and, for expanded clones, a class.

>TRBV12-5|TRBJ2-5|-|-
TGTGCTAGTGGTTTGGGGGAGACCCAGTACTTC
CASGLGETQYF
>TRBV29-1|TRBJ1-2|-|once
TGCAGCGTTCTCCCGGGTCCCAGGGGTGGCTACACCTTC
CSVLPGPRGGYTF
>TRBV11-2|TRBJ2-7|TRBD2|-
TGTGCCAGCAGCCGGAACTTAGCGGGGGGGCAGTCCGAGCAGTACTTC
CASSRNLAGGQSEQYF
>TRBV7-6|TRBJ1-2|TRBD1|-
TGTGCCAGCAGCTCAGGGACAGGACTGGGCTACACCTTC
CASSSGTGLGYTF
>TRBV11-2|TRBJ2-7|TRBD1|once
TGTGCCAGCAGCCCTTCGACAGGGACCAACGAGCAGTACTTC
CASSPSTGTNEQYF
>TRBV5-5|TRBJ1-5|-|once
TGTGCCAGCAGCTTGGCCCGGATGGGGAATCAGCCCCAGCATTTT
CASSLARMGNQPQHF
>TRBV7-2|TRBJ1-1|-|-
TGTGCCAGCAGCTCAATCGGCTATGGGGCTTTCTTT
CASSSIGYGAFF
>TRBV18|TRBJ1-1|-|few
TGTGCCAGCTCACCCCCCCGAGGGGAGAACACTGAAGCTTTCTTT
CASSPPRGENTEAFF
>TRBV29-1|TRBJ1-1|-|-
TGCAGCGTTCACAGGGACTTGAACACTGAAGCTTTCTTT
CSVHRDLNTEAFF
>TRBV5-1|TRBJ1-5|-|-
TGCGCCAGCATCGGAGGGGGCAATCAGCCCCAGCATTTT
CASIGGGNQPQHF
>TRBV6-6|TRBJ1-1|-|-
TGTGCCAGCAGTAAACAGGTTAACACTGAAGCTTTCTTT
CASSKQVNTEAFF
>TRBV11-2|TRBJ2-5|-|-
TGTGCCAGCAGCTCAGAGGCGACCCAGTACTTC
CASSSEATQYF
>TRBV30|TRBJ1-2|-|-
TGTGCCTGGAGTACGAGCAGGTATCAGGGCTACACCTTC
CAWSTSRYQGYTF
>TRBV5-4|TRBJ1-1|-|few
TGTGCCAGCAGCTTGGATTATCGTGCGAACACTGAAGCTTTCTTT
CASSLDYRANTEAFF
>TRBV29-1|TRBJ2-1|TRBD1|-
TGCAGCGGTAGGGCCGGGACAGGGTGGGTTGAGCAGTTCTTC
CSGRAGTGWVEQFF
>TRBV5-6|TRBJ1-1|-|-
TGTGCCAGCAGCCTCCCCCGGAGGAGGACTGAAGCTTTCTTT
CASSLPRRRTEAFF
>TRBV7-9|TRBJ2-1|-|-
TGTGCCAGCAGCTTAAATGAGGGGGGTGAGCAGTTCTTC
CASSLNEGGEQFF
>TRBV4-1|TRBJ1-6|-|-
TGCGCCAGCAGCCCTCGGGGCCCGAGCTCCTATAATTCACCCCTCCACTTT
CASSPRGPSSYNSPLHF
>TRBV7-3|TRBJ1-2|TRBD1|-
TGTGCCAGCAGTCCGCTTGGGACAGGGTTTGATGGCTACACCTTC
CASSPLGTGFDGYTF
>TRBV5-1|TRBJ2-5|-|-
TGCGCCAGCAGCTTGGTGGGACGGAAAGAAGAGACCCAGTACTTC
CASSLVGRKEETQYF
>TRBV25-1|TRBJ2-7|-|-
TGTGCCAGCGCCCGTGGGGGGTCCTACGAGCAGTACTTC
CASARGGSYEQYF
>TRBV4-2|TRBJ1-6|-|once
TGTGCCAGCAGAACACGGCACCGGGACGAAAATTCACCCCTCCACTTT
CASRTRHRDENSPLHF
>TRBV6-5|TRBJ2-2|-|-
TGTGCCAGCAGTTACTTGGTAGCGAACACCGGGGAGCTGTTTTTT
CASSYLVANTGELFF
>TRBV29-1|TRBJ1-5|-|-
TGCAGCGTTAGGGCCGATCAATGGCCCCAGCATTTT
CSVRADQWPQHF
>TRBV29-1|TRBJ2-5|-|-
TGCAGCGCGCCTATGGGGGAGACCCAGTACTTC
CSAPMGETQYF
>TRBV7-2|TRBJ1-2|-|few
TGTGCCAGCAGGACCGAAGGGGGAAACTATGGCTACACCTTC
CASRTEGGNYGYTF